Shown below are 19 T cell receptor beta chains from a single sample sequenced in a study of T-cell reconstitution after alpha-beta-depleted transplantation in children. Molecular barcoding with unique molecular identifiers was used for the TCRbeta library. TCRdb re-derived calls from the PCR reads in MiXCR, one entry per CDR3 protein. The table has 440,000 or so distinct CDR3 sequences, 43% seen once. This material consisted of PBMCs, taken before TCRalphabeta/CD19-depleted stem cell transplant. Receptor source: a girl between 2 and 10 years old with aplastic anemia, due to receive a stem cell transplant.

V and J are TRBV7-9 and TRBJ2-1; 10 bases map to TRBD1. From germline, CDR1 is SEHNR and CDR2 FQNEAQ (reference sequence). The CDR3 sequence is 15 residues long. The J segment lost 5 bases and the V segment lost 3 bases, leaving 4 bases of the junction unmatched. CDR3 amino acids: CASSFRDRGNNEQFF. The CDR3 nucleotides are TGTGCCAGCAGCTTCCGGGACAGGGGAAACAATGAGCAGTTCTTC.

The chain links TRBV13 to TRBJ2-1; TRBD2 matches 7 bases. V lost 4 bases to trimming and J lost 3 bases; unmatched junction nucleotides: 9. This CDR3 has 16 amino acids. CDR1 and CDR2 from the germline V gene are PRHDT and FYEKMQ (reference sequence). The CDR3 sequence: CASSSLGLADYNEQFF. CDR3 nucleotide sequence: TGTGCCAGCAGCTCCCTCGGTCTAGCGGACTACAATGAGCAGTTCTTC.

The V call is TRBV30, the J call TRBJ1-1; 8 bases are shared with TRBD1. The trim removed 1 base at V and 1 base at J, leaving 2 bases unmatched. Germline V gives CDR1 GTSNPN, CDR2 SVGIG (reference sequence). This CDR3 region has 14 residues. This CDR3 is CAWSGGTGNTEAFF. As DNA, the CDR3 is TGTGCCTGGAGTGGAGGGACAGGGAACACTGAAGCTTTCTTT.

This chain connects TRBV20-1 to TRBJ2-2, with D unresolved. V was shortened by 1 base and J by 1 base, with 7 bases between the two germline ends. Germline V gives CDR1 DFQATT, CDR2 SNEGSKA (reference sequence). CDR3 length equals 14 residues. Written as DNA, the CDR3 is TGCAGTGCTAGAGGCCCATTGAACACCGGGGAGCTGTTTTTT. The encoded protein is CSARGPLNTGELFF.

The chain combines TRBV18 with TRBJ1-1, with TRBD1 identical over 11 bases. With 1 base clipped from V and 4 bases from J, the junction kept 8 bases outside the gene matches. The germline V gene has CDR1 KGHSH and CDR2 LQKENI. CDR3 size: 17 residues. The CDR3 here is CASSPLRDRGFSTEAFF. CDR3 sequence (DNA): TGTGCCAGCTCACCACTCCGGGACAGGGGGTTTAGCACTGAAGCTTTCTTT. The entire variable domain, with the rest obtained from reference TRBV18 and TRBJ1-1, is as follows: NAGVMQNPRHLVRRRGQEARLRCSPMKGHSHVYWYRQLPEEGLKFMVYLQKENIIDESGMPKERFSAEFPKEGPSILRIQQVVRGDSAAYFCASSPLRDRGFSTEAFFGQGTRLTVV.

V and J are TRBV20-1 and TRBJ2-5; 7 nucleotides agree with TRBD2. This CDR3 spans 13 amino acids. V trimming: 0 bases; J trimming: 7 bases; junction bases outside the gene matches: 5. Germline V CDR1 and CDR2: DFQATT, SNEGSKA (reference sequence). CDR3: CSARDNRGVTQYF. CDR3 sequence (DNA): TGCAGTGCTAGAGATAACCGGGGGGTGACCCAGTACTTC.

This clonotype was recorded a few times. The gene calls are TRBV4-1 and TRBJ2-1, with D unresolved. Germline CDR1 reads MGHRA; CDR2 reads YSYEKL. V was clipped by 0 bases and J by 9 bases, with 6 bases between them. The CDR3 has 12 amino acids. CDR3 nucleotides: TGCGCCAGCAGCCAAGATTCACGTGAGCAGTTCTTC. Protein product: CASSQDSREQFF.

The chain's CDR3 is CSVEAVAGRTGELFF. The CDR3 coding sequence is TGCAGCGTTGAAGCTGTGGCAGGGCGCACCGGGGAGCTGTTTTTT. This chain joins TRBV29-1 and TRBJ2-2; possible D gene TRBD1, 5 bases. V was clipped by 1 base and J by 4 bases, with 13 bases between them. The CDR3 spans 15 residues. Germline assignment: CDR1 SQVTM and CDR2 ANQGSEA.

The rearrangement joins TRBV20-1 to TRBJ2-1, with TRBD1 matching 7 bases. The CDR3 is 13 amino acids. With V trimmed by 0 bases and J by 7 bases, 3 bases remained unmatched. Germline CDR1 and CDR2: DFQATT and SNEGSKA (reference sequence). The CDR3 is CSARDRGKNEQFF. In nucleotides, the CDR3 is TGCAGTGCTAGAGACAGGGGGAAGAATGAGCAGTTCTTC.

The chain joins TRBV5-5 to TRBJ2-7; no firm D call. Looked up from germline, CDR1 is SGHKS and CDR2 is YYEKEE (reference sequence). CDR3 length equals 14 residues. Trimming pared 5 bases from V and 0 bases from J, leaving 12 bases between. The CDR3 nucleotides read TGTGCCAGCAGATACGACCTAGACTCCTACGAGCAGTACTTC. Encoded protein: CASRYDLDSYEQYF.

This clonotype occurred a few times. V gene TRBV20-1 combines with J gene TRBJ2-2, with 9 bases lining up with TRBD1. V was clipped by 6 bases and J by 6 bases; unmatched bases: 8. Germline V lookup: CDR1 DFQATT, CDR2 SNEGSKA (reference sequence). There are 14 residues in the CDR3. The CDR3 DNA reads as TGCAGTGCCCCCCGCGGGACAGGGCCCGGGGAGCTGTTTTTT. This translates into CSAPRGTGPGELFF.

The chain employs TRBV28 and TRBJ2-7, with D perhaps TRBD2 (6 bases). There are 14 residues in the CDR3. V gave up 6 bases and J gave up 2 bases, with 14 bases separating them. Germline V gene data show CDR1 as MDHEN and CDR2 as SYDVKM. The CDR3 nucleotides read TGTGCCAGCAGCCCGCTAGCGCGGACCTACGAGCAGTACTTC. As protein: CASSPLARTYEQYF.

This chain links TRBV29-1 with TRBJ2-2; unclear D gene. Trimming left V 6 bases short and J 1 base short, with 15 bases between. Germline V gene data show CDR1 as SQVTM and CDR2 as ANQGSEA. This CDR3 region has 15 residues. Here the CDR3 reads CSVPAGRKNTGELFF. The CDR3 region has the DNA TGCAGCGTCCCGGCCGGCCGCAAGAACACCGGGGAGCTGTTTTTT.

A note on this clonotype: This may be a read error, as it is one base from a much larger clone. This sequence joins TRBV7-6 and TRBJ2-2; D is unresolved. The ends were cut back, 3 bases at V and 1 base at J, with 6 bases in the middle. CDR3 length: 14 residues. The germline gives CDR1 SGHVS, CDR2 FNYEAQ. The CDR3 is CASSFNRNTGELFF. The CDR3 nucleotides are TGTGCCAGCAGCTTCAACAGGAACACCGGGGAGCTGTTTTTT.

This chain links TRBV4-1 with TRBJ1-6, with TRBD1 identical over 7 bases. CDR3 length: 16 residues. Per the germline V gene, CDR1 is MGHRA and CDR2 is YSYEKL. V lost 0 bases, J lost 8 bases, and 7 bases stayed unmatched. For the CDR3, the DNA is TGCGCCAGCAGCCAAGAAGAGGGGACAGCGGATTCACCCCTCCACTTT. This encodes CASSQEEGTADSPLHF.

Concerning this clonotype: It is likely a read error, because the conserved phenylalanine at the end of the CDR3 is missing. The CDR3 nucleotides are TGTGCCAGCAGCTTAGCCCGGGGCGGAGATGAAAAACTGTTTTAT. Translated, it gives CASSLARGGDEKLFY. The chain recombines TRBV11-2 with TRBJ1-4; D perhaps matches TRBD1 (5 bases). Trimming took 1 base from V and 6 from J, leaving 12 bases between them. From germline, CDR1 is SGHAT and CDR2 FQNNGV. This CDR3 region has 15 residues.

This chain connects TRBV3-1 to TRBJ2-1, with TRBD2 identical over 9 bases. This CDR3 is 16 amino acids long. The germline V gene encodes CDR1 LGHDT and CDR2 YNNKEL (reference sequence). V trimming: 4 bases; J trimming: 7 bases; junction bases outside the gene matches: 11. The CDR3 nucleotides are TGTGCCAGCAGCCCACAACTAGCGGGCTCGGGAAATGAGCAGTTCTTC. Encoded protein: CASSPQLAGSGNEQFF.

This clonotype appeared a few times. This rearrangement joins TRBV9 to TRBJ2-1; 12 bases fit TRBD2. Trimming removed 3 bases from V and 4 bases from J; junction bases left unmatched: 11. The CDR3 covers 18 residues. The V gene's germline CDR1 is SGDLS and CDR2 YYNGEE. The chain's CDR3 is CASSATSGRSKGYNEQFF. The CDR3 DNA reads TGTGCCAGCAGCGCGACTAGCGGGAGAAGTAAAGGGTACAATGAGCAGTTCTTC. The full variable domain, completed using reference TRBV9 and TRBJ2-1, is DSGVTQTPKHLITATGQRVTLRCSPRSGDLSVYWYQQSLDQGLQFLIQYYNGEERAKGNILERFSAQQFPDLHSELNLSSLELGDSALYFCASSATSGRSKGYNEQFFGPGTRLTVL.

Regarding this clonotype: At one of its ends the junction is not consistent with the germline gene, which may arise from a read error. The chain has TRBV15 and TRBJ2-1, with D perhaps matching TRBD2 (7 bases). The CDR3 consists of 15 residues. CDR1 is LNHNV and CDR2 is YYDKDF in the germline V gene (reference sequence). CDR3 bases: TGTGCCACCAGCAGAGAGCCCCGGGGGGACAACGAGCAGTTCTTC. Translation gives CATSREPRGDNEQFF.